One T cell receptor beta chain is described in this entry. Authors' methods: Reference gene primer amplification gave nucleated cell count estimates. Data came from immunoSEQ multiplex PCR; TCRdb stores just in-frame clones and leaves some out. From that table come the V and J calls and clone size; the DNA was used to work out D and trimming. The table lists about 36,000 clones, about 74% of them singletons. This record comes from a study of blood T cell repertoires in COVID-19. Study at large: The United States, Italy and Spain were the sources of the acute and convalescent COVID-19 samples. T cells, B-cell-depleted T cells, or PBMCs provided the cDNA or gDNA that served as material.

The CDR3 covers 13 residues. Germline values: CDR1 SGHTA, CDR2 FQGNSA. Trimming pared 1 base from V and 2 bases from J, leaving 3 bases between. The sequence was collected from a man aged 55 to 70 with active COVID-19. Sequenced material: peripheral blood. V and J are TRBV7-2 and TRBJ1-3; D unresolved. The CDR3 here is CASSLVTGNTIYF. CDR3 coding DNA: TGTGCCAGCAGCTTAGTAACTGGAAACACCATATATTTT.